A selection of T cell receptor beta chains follows, all from one sample in a study of blood T cell repertoires in COVID-19. Sequencing was performed with immunoSEQ multiplex PCR; in TCRdb, only in-frame clones are kept and a portion is missing. The sample contains approximately 270,000 clones, almost 90% of which appear only once. Sequenced input: peripheral blood. Receptors originate from a man at least 80 years old with acute or convalescent COVID-19. CDR3s include the opening cysteine and the closing phenylalanine or tryptophan. D genes are given only for firm matches. The size entry is marked missing in some rows and otherwise reads once, few, many or a size class.

D gene	J gene	clone size	V gene	CDR3 protein	CDR3 DNA
TRBD1	TRBJ2-5	once	TRBV6-1	CASSEATGGQETQYF	TGTGCCAGCAGTGAAGCGACAGGGGGGCAAGAGACCCAGTACTTC
TRBD1	TRBJ2-2	NA	TRBV18	CASSVRQGDTGELFF	TGTGCCAGCTCAGTCCGACAGGGGGACACCGGGGAGCTGTTTTTT
TRBD1	TRBJ1-2	NA	TRBV7-8	CASSFSTQGSRGYTF	TGTGCCAGCAGCTTTTCCACACAGGGGTCGAGGGGCTACACCTTC
NA	TRBJ1-5	NA	TRBV18	CASSPSDRDQPQHF	TGTGCCAGCTCACCGTCGGACAGAGATCAGCCCCAGCATTTT
NA	TRBJ2-3	once	TRBV3-1/TRBV3-2	CASSQARTDTQYF	TGTGCCAGCAGCCAAGCGAGAACAGATACGCAGTATTTT
TRBD1	TRBJ1-2	NA	TRBV4-1	CASSQDTGVGYTF	TGCGCCAGCAGCCAAGATACAGGGGTAGGCTACACCTTC
NA	TRBJ2-3	NA	TRBV28	CASGTGAVTSSTDTQYF	TGTGCCAGCGGCACAGGAGCAGTTACCTCTAGCACAGATACGCAGTATTTT
NA	TRBJ1-1	NA	TRBV7-9	CASSLVGGEAFF	TGTGCCAGCAGCTTGGTTGGCGGTGAAGCTTTCTTT
TRBD1	TRBJ2-1	NA	TRBV7-2	CASSPWDSQSYNEQFF	TGTGCCAGCAGCCCATGGGACAGCCAATCCTACAATGAGCAGTTCTTC
NA	TRBJ1-5	NA	TRBV12-3/TRBV12-4	CASSFRNNQPQHF	TGTGCCAGCAGTTTCAGGAACAATCAGCCCCAGCATTTT
TRBD1	TRBJ1-4	NA	TRBV27	CASIRQGLEKLFF	TGTGCCAGCATTCGACAGGGATTGGAAAAACTGTTTTTT
TRBD2	TRBJ2-3	NA	TRBV5-1	CASSLGRKRGTSTDTQYF	TGCGCCAGCAGCTTGGGGAGAAAGCGGGGGACTAGCACAGATACGCAGTATTTT
TRBD2	TRBJ2-1	NA	TRBV3-1/TRBV3-2	CASSQDIERGYNEQFF	TGTGCCAGCAGCCAAGATATTGAGCGGGGGTACAATGAGCAGTTCTTC
TRBD2	TRBJ2-1	NA	TRBV19	CASTPTGGSFNEQFF	TGTGCCAGTACCCCTACGGGGGGTTCCTTCAATGAGCAGTTCTTC
NA	TRBJ1-5	NA	TRBV6-5	CASSTGGRRQPQHF	TGTGCCAGCAGTACGGGGGGCCGGAGGCAGCCCCAGCATTTT
NA	TRBJ1-2	NA	TRBV14	CASSQGTSYGYTF	TGTGCCAGCAGCCAAGGGACATCTTATGGCTACACCTTC
NA	TRBJ1-5	NA	TRBV4-2	CASSQKQGTDQPQHF	TGTGCCAGCAGCCAGAAACAGGGTACGGATCAGCCCCAGCATTTT
TRBD1	TRBJ1-3	NA	TRBV7-2	CASSTRTGGASGNTIYF	TGTGCCAGCAGCACCAGGACAGGGGGAGCCTCTGGAAACACCATATATTTT
TRBD1	TRBJ2-1	NA	TRBV7-2	CASSLGGQITPYNEQFF	TGTGCCAGCAGCTTAGGGGGACAGATCACCCCCTACAATGAGCAGTTCTTC
TRBD2	TRBJ2-3	NA	TRBV6-2/TRBV6-3	CASSTLAGGGDTQYF	TGTGCCAGCAGTACCTTAGCGGGGGGTGGAGATACGCAGTATTTT
TRBD2	TRBJ2-1	NA	TRBV11-1	CASSLVSSGSNEQFF	TGTGCCAGCAGCTTGGTGTCTAGCGGGAGTAATGAGCAGTTCTTC
TRBD2	TRBJ2-1	NA	TRBV27	CASSFGLAGDNEQFF	TGTGCCAGCAGTTTCGGACTAGCGGGGGACAATGAGCAGTTCTTC
TRBD1	TRBJ2-7	once	TRBV6-5	CASSRDSYEQYF	TGTGCCAGCAGCAGGGACAGCTACGAGCAGTACTTC
TRBD1	TRBJ1-6	NA	TRBV9	CASSARTGGFNSPLHF	TGTGCCAGCAGCGCCAGGACAGGGGGCTTTAATTCACCCCTCCACTTT
NA	TRBJ2-2	NA	TRBV6-2/TRBV6-3	CASSYPGMNTGELFF	TGTGCCAGCAGTTACCCGGGGATGAACACCGGGGAGCTGTTTTTT
TRBD2	TRBJ2-2	few	TRBV10-3	CAISSGGPPGELFF	TGTGCCATCAGCTCGGGAGGGCCTCCCGGGGAGCTGTTTTTT
TRBD1	TRBJ1-2	NA	TRBV5-1	CASSLTGDYGYTF	TGCGCCAGCAGCTTGACAGGGGACTATGGCTACACCTTC
TRBD2	TRBJ2-7	once	TRBV6-2/TRBV6-3	CASSSPRSGRAIMSSYEQYF	TGTGCCAGCAGTTCGCCACGTAGCGGGAGGGCCATCATGAGCTCCTACGAGCAGTACTTC
NA	TRBJ2-1	NA	TRBV11-2	CASSLGPEQFF	TGTGCCAGCAGCTTAGGGCCTGAGCAGTTCTTC
TRBD2	TRBJ2-7	few	TRBV6-2/TRBV6-3	CASSPSGALSYEQYF	TGTGCCAGCAGCCCGAGCGGGGCCCTCTCCTACGAGCAGTACTTC
TRBD1	TRBJ2-3	NA	TRBV6-2/TRBV6-3	CASSYDRGGTDTQYF	TGTGCCAGCAGTTACGACAGGGGCGGCACAGATACGCAGTATTTT
TRBD1	TRBJ1-5	NA	TRBV3-1/TRBV3-2	CASSLRQGGQPQHF	TGTGCCAGCAGCCTTAGACAGGGAGGTCAGCCCCAGCATTTT
TRBD1	TRBJ1-2	few	TRBV12-3/TRBV12-4	CASSRDRDYGYTF	TGTGCCAGCAGCCGGGACAGGGACTATGGCTACACCTTC
NA	TRBJ2-5	NA	TRBV7-3	CASSLVSQETQYF	TGTGCCAGCAGCTTAGTCAGCCAAGAGACCCAGTACTTC
NA	TRBJ2-1	NA	TRBV5-5	CASSLEGDPFDEQFF	TGTGCCAGCAGCTTGGAAGGGGATCCGTTCGATGAGCAGTTCTTC
TRBD2	TRBJ2-3	NA	TRBV6-5	CASFGRADTQYF	TGTGCCAGCTTTGGGAGGGCAGATACGCAGTATTTT
TRBD1	TRBJ1-4	once	TRBV9	CASSRTGVVPTNEKLFF	TGTGCCAGCAGCAGAACAGGGGTGGTCCCAACTAATGAAAAACTGTTTTTT
NA	TRBJ2-7	once	TRBV7-2	CASSSLREQYF	TGTGCCAGCAGCTCACTACGGGAGCAGTACTTC
NA	TRBJ2-3	NA	TRBV7-9	CASSLGVAGLRTDTQYF	TGTGCCAGCAGCTTAGGGGTAGCAGGGCTGCGCACAGATACGCAGTATTTT
TRBD2	TRBJ2-7	NA	TRBV29-1	CSVERLAGGPGEQYF	TGCAGCGTTGAGAGATTAGCGGGAGGGCCGGGGGAGCAGTACTTC
NA	TRBJ2-2	NA	TRBV5-1	CASSLPGTGELFF	TGCGCCAGCAGCTTGCCGGGGACCGGGGAGCTGTTTTTT
NA	TRBJ2-7	once	TRBV6-2/TRBV6-3	CASSFTGHSYEQYF	TGTGCCAGCAGTTTCACAGGACACTCCTACGAGCAGTACTTC
TRBD2	TRBJ2-1	NA	TRBV7-9	CASSIRSGRSDEQFF	TGTGCCAGCAGCATACGGAGCGGGAGATCTGATGAGCAGTTCTTC
NA	TRBJ1-1	NA	TRBV7-2	CASSLVAGAGLNTEAFF	TGTGCCAGCAGCTTAGTCGCAGGGGCTGGTTTGAACACTGAAGCTTTCTTT
NA	TRBJ2-1	NA	TRBV4-2	CASSTNPGGLVDEQFF	TGTGCCAGCAGCACCAACCCGGGGGGCCTCGTCGATGAGCAGTTCTTC
TRBD1	TRBJ2-3	NA	TRBV4-3	CASSQAGGTDTQYF	TGCGCCAGCAGCCAGGCAGGGGGTACAGATACGCAGTATTTT
NA	TRBJ1-1	NA	TRBV5-8	CASSLLQGNTEAFF	TGTGCCAGCAGCTTATTACAGGGCAACACTGAAGCTTTCTTT
TRBD1	TRBJ2-7	NA	TRBV4-3	CASSQGQGNSYEQYF	TGCGCCAGCAGCCAAGGACAGGGAAACTCCTACGAGCAGTACTTC
NA	TRBJ1-1	NA	TRBV6-6	CASSSNQANTEAFF	TGTGCCAGCAGCTCCAATCAGGCGAACACTGAAGCTTTCTTT
TRBD1	TRBJ2-3	NA	TRBV18	CASSLRGQGSTDTQYF	TGTGCCAGCTCACTAAGGGGACAGGGGAGCACAGATACGCAGTATTTT
TRBD2	TRBJ2-7	NA	TRBV5-4	CASSLGKGLAGDEQYF	TGTGCCAGCAGCCTCGGAAAAGGGCTAGCGGGAGACGAGCAGTACTTC
NA	TRBJ2-1	NA	TRBV7-3	CASSLTREAQQFF	TGTGCCAGCAGCTTAACTCGTGAGGCACAGCAGTTCTTC